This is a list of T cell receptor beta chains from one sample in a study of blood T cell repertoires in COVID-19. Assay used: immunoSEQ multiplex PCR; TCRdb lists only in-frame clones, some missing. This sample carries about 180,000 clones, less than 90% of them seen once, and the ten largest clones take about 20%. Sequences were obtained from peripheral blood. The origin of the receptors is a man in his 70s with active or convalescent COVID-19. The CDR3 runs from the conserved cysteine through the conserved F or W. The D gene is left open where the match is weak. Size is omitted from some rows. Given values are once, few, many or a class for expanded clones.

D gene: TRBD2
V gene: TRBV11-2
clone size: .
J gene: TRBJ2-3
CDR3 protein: CASSSSGRMDTQYF
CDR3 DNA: TGTGCCAGCAGTTCCAGCGGGAGAATGGATACGCAGTATTTT

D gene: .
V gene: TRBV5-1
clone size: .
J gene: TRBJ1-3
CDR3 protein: CASSFRGQGNGNTIYF
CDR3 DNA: TGCGCCAGCAGCTTCCGAGGTCAGGGGAATGGAAACACCATATATTTT

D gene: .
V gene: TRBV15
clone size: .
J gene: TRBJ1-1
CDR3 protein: CATSPRGGNTEAFF
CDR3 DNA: TGTGCCACCAGCCCCCGAGGGGGTAACACTGAAGCTTTCTTT

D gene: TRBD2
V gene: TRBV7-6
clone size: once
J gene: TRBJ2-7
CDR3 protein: CASSKERGYEQYF
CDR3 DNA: TGTGCCAGCAGCAAAGAGCGGGGCTACGAGCAGTACTTC

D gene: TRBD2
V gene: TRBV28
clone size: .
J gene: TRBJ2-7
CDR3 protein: CASSLNLAGQLDEQYF
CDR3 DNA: TGTGCCAGCAGTTTAAACCTAGCGGGACAATTGGACGAGCAGTACTTC

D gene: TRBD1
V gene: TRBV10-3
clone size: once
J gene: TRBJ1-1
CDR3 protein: CAISVSGQNLEAFF
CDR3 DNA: TGTGCCATCAGTGTATCGGGACAGAACCTTGAAGCTTTCTTT

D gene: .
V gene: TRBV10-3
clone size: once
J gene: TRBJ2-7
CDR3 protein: CAIYPNEAGANHEQYF
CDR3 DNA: TGTGCCATCTACCCGAATGAGGCAGGGGCCAACCACGAGCAGTACTTC

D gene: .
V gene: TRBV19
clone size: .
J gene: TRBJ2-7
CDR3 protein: CASSIRYMWGRSPGEQYF
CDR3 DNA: TGTGCCAGTAGTATTAGATATATGTGGGGCAGGAGCCCGGGCGAGCAGTACTTC

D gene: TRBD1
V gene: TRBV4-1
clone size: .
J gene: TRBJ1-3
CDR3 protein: CASSYGTGAGNTIYF
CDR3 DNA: TGCGCCAGCAGCTACGGGACAGGGGCTGGAAACACCATATATTTT

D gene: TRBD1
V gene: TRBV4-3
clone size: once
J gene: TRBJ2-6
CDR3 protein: CASSQDIGRGRGGANVLTF
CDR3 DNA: TGCGCCAGCAGCCAAGATATAGGCAGGGGGCGCGGTGGGGCCAACGTCCTGACTTTC

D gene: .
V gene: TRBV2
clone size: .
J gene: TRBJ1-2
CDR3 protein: CASSYRQARSWGYTF
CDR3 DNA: TGTGCCAGCAGTTATCGACAGGCGCGATCCTGGGGCTACACCTTC

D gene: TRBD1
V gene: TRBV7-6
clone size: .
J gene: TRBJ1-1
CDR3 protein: CASSFSDRGTTEAFF
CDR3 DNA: TGTGCCAGCAGCTTTTCGGACAGGGGGACCACTGAAGCTTTCTTT

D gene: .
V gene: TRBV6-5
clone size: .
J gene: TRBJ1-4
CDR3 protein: CASSWSLGGPNEKLFF
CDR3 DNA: TGTGCCAGCAGTTGGTCTCTGGGGGGTCCTAATGAAAAACTGTTTTTT

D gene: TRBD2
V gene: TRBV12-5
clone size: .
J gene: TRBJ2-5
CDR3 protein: CASQPSGGFGETQYF
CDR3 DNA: TGTGCTAGCCAACCTAGCGGGGGGTTCGGAGAGACCCAGTACTTC

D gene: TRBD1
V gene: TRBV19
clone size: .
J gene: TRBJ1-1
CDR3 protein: CASSKGTDVNTEAFF
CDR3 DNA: TGTGCCAGTAGTAAGGGGACAGACGTGAACACTGAAGCTTTCTTT

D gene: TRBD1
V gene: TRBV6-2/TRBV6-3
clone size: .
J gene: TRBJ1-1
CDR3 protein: CASSSGTAPRNTEAFF
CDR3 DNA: TGTGCCAGCAGCTCCGGGACAGCCCCTCGGAATACTGAAGCTTTCTTT

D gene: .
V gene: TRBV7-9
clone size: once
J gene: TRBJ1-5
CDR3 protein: CASSLGSGPSLTQPQHF
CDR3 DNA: TGTGCCAGCAGCTTAGGCTCGGGTCCCTCCCTTACTCAGCCCCAGCATTTT

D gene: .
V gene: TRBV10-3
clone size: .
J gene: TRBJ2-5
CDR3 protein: CAIARQPQETQYF
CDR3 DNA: TGTGCCATCGCTAGACAGCCACAAGAGACCCAGTACTTC

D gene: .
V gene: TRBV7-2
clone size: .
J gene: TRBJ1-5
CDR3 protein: CASSLGRMSQPQHF
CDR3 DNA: TGTGCCAGCAGCTTGGGGCGTATGAGTCAGCCCCAGCATTTT

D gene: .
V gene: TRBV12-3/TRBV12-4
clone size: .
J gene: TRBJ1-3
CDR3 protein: CASRPSSGNTIYF
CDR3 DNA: TGTGCCAGCAGGCCCAGCTCTGGAAACACCATATATTTT

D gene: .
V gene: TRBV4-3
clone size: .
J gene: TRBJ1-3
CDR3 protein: CASGASSGNTIYF
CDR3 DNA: TGCGCCAGCGGGGCAAGCTCTGGAAACACCATATATTTT

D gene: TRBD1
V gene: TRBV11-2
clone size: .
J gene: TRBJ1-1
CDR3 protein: CASSPNRGVGTEAFF
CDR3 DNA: TGTGCCAGCAGCCCCAACAGGGGGGTGGGGACTGAAGCTTTCTTT

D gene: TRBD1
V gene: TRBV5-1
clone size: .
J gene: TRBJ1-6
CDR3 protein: CASSPGQGNSPLHF
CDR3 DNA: TGCGCCAGCAGCCCGGGACAGGGGAATTCACCCCTCCACTTT

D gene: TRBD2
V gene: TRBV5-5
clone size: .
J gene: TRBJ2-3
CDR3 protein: CASSFLAGPSTDTQYF
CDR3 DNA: TGTGCCAGCAGCTTCCTAGCGGGGCCTAGCACAGATACGCAGTATTTT

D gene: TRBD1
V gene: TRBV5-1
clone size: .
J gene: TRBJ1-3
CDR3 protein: CASSLTGGSGNTIYF
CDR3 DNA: TGCGCCAGCAGCTTGACAGGGGGGTCTGGAAACACCATATATTTT

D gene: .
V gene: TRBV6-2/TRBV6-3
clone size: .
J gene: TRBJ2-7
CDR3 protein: CASSRDTSYEQYF
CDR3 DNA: TGTGCCAGCAGCAGGGACACCTCCTACGAGCAGTACTTC

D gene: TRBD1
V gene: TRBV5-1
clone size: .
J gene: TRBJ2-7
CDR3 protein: CASSGQGSSYEQYF
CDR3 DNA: TGCGCCAGCAGCGGACAGGGCAGCTCCTACGAGCAGTACTTC

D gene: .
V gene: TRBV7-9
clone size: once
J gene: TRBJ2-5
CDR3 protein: CASSLVSRGQETQYF
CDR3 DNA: TGTGCCAGCAGCCTAGTGAGTAGGGGCCAAGAGACCCAGTACTTC

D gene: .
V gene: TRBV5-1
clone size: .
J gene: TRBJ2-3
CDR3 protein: CASSLEYITDTQYF
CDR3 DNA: TGCGCCAGCAGCTTAGAATACATCACAGATACGCAGTATTTT

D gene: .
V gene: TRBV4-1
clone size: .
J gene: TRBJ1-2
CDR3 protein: CASSPREITGFYGYTF
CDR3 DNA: TGCGCCAGCAGCCCAAGAGAAATAACAGGGTTCTATGGCTACACCTTC

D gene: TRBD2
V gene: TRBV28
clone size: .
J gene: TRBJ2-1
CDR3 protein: CASNGLAGAGEQFF
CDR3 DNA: TGTGCCAGCAACGGACTAGCGGGAGCCGGTGAGCAGTTCTTC

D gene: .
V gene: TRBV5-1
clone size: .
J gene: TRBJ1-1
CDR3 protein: CASSLETGLWSEAFF
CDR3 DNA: TGCGCCAGCAGCTTGGAGACAGGTCTTTGGTCTGAAGCTTTCTTT

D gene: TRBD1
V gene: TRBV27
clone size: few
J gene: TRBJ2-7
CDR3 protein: CASSLVQGSSYEQYF
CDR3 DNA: TGTGCCAGCAGTTTGGTACAGGGGAGCTCCTACGAGCAGTACTTC

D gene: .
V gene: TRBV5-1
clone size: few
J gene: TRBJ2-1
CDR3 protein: CASSSEGGWGQFF
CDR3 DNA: TGCGCCAGCAGTTCGGAGGGAGGCTGGGGGCAGTTCTTC

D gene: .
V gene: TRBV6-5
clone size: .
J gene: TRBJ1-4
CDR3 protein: CASDPGVGEKLFF
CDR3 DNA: TGTGCCAGCGACCCGGGAGTGGGTGAAAAACTGTTTTTT

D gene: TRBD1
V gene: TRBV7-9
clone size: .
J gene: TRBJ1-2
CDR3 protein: CASSLGSEGQLSSPYGYTF
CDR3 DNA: TGTGCCAGCAGCTTAGGTTCAGAGGGACAGCTATCGAGCCCCTATGGCTACACCTTC

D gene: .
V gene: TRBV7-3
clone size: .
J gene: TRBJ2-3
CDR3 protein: CASSLTPLSDTQYF
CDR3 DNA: TGTGCCAGCAGCTTAACTCCCCTCTCAGATACGCAGTATTTT

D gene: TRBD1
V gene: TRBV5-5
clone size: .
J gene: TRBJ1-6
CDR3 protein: CASSRDSFAPLHF
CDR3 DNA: TGTGCCAGCAGCCGGGACAGTTTTGCACCCCTCCACTTT

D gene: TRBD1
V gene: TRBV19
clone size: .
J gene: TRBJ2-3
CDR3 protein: CASSIRGRGLGDTQYF
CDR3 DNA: TGTGCCAGTAGTATAAGGGGCAGGGGGCTCGGAGATACGCAGTATTTT

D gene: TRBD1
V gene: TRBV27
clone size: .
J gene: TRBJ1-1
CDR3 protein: CASSFGQGPTEAFF
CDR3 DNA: TGTGCCAGCAGTTTCGGACAGGGGCCCACTGAAGCTTTCTTT

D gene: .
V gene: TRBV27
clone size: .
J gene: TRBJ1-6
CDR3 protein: CASSIWRISGDNSPLHF
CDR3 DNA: TGTGCCAGCAGTATATGGAGGATCTCGGGCGATAATTCACCCCTCCACTTT

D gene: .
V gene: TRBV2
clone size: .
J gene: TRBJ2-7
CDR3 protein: CASGRLDEQYF
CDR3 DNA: TGTGCCAGCGGGAGACTCGACGAGCAGTACTTC

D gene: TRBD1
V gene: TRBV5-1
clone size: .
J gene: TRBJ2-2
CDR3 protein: CASSLQGQALGNTGELFF
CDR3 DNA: TGCGCCAGCAGCTTGCAGGGACAGGCCTTAGGTAACACCGGGGAGCTGTTTTTT

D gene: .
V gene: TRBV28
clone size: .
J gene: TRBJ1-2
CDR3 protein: CASSPPPDSGGYTF
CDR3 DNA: TGTGCCAGCAGTCCTCCCCCAGATTCGGGGGGCTACACCTTC

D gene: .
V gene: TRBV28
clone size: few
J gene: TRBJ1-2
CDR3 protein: CASSPPDSPYGYTF
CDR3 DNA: TGTGCCAGCAGTCCGCCGGACAGTCCCTATGGCTACACCTTC

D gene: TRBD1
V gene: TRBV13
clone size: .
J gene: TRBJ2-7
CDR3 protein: CASSSGTGGYEQYF
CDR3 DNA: TGTGCCAGCAGCTCCGGGACAGGGGGTTACGAGCAGTACTTC

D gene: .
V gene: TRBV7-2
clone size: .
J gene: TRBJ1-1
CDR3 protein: CASSLAEGTEAFF
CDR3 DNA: TGTGCCAGCAGCTTGGCCGAGGGCACTGAAGCTTTCTTT

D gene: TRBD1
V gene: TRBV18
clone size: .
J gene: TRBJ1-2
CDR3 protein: CASSPGQGGYGYTF
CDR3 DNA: TGTGCCAGCTCACCCGGACAGGGTGGCTATGGCTACACCTTC

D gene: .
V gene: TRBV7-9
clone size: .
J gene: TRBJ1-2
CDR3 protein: CASTAQGYGYTF
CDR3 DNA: TGTGCCAGCACGGCGCAGGGGTATGGCTACACCTTC

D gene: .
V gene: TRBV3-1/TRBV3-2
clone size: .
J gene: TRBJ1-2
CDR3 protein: CASSMGQPDGGYTF
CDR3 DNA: TGTGCCAGCAGCATGGGACAACCCGACGGGGGCTACACCTTC

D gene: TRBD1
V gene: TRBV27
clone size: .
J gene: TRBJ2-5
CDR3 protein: CASSSRGTGIKETQYF
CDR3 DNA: TGTGCCAGCAGTTCCCGCGGGACAGGGATTAAGGAGACCCAGTACTTC

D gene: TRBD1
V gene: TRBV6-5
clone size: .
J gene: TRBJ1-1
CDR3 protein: CASSYAGTGDEAFF
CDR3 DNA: TGTGCCAGCAGTTACGCGGGGACAGGGGATGAAGCTTTCTTT

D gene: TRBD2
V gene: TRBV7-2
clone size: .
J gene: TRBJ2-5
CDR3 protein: CASSLGGGPPRETQYF
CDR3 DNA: TGTGCCAGCAGCTTAGGGGGAGGGCCGCCTCGGGAGACCCAGTACTTC

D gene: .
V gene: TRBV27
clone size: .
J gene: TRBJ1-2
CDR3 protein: CASRATALSGYTF
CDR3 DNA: TGTGCCAGCAGGGCGACAGCCTTGAGTGGCTACACCTTC

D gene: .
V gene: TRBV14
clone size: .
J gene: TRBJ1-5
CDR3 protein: CASSQGQGINQPQHF
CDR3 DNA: TGTGCCAGCAGCCAAGGGCAGGGTATAAATCAGCCCCAGCATTTT

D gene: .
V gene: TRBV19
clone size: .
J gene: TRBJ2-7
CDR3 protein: CASMSRATYEQYF
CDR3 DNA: TGTGCCAGTATGAGCAGGGCTACCTACGAGCAGTACTTC

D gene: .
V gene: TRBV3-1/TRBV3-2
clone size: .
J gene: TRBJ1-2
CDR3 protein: CASSLTTGTPGSYGYTF
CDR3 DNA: TGTGCCAGCAGCCTGACTACCGGGACACCGGGGAGCTATGGCTACACCTTC